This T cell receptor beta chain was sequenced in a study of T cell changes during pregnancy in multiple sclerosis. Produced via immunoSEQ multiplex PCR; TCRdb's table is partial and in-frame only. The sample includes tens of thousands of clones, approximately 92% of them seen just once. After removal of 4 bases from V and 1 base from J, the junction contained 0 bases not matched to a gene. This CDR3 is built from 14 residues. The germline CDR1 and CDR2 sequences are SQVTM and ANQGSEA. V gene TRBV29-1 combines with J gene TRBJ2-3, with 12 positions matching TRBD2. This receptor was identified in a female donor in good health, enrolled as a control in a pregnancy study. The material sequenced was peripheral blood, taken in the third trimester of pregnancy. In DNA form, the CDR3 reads TGCAGCGTTGGGACTAGCGGGGGCACAGATACGCAGTATTTT. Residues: CSVGTSGGTDTQYF.